This T cell receptor (beta chain) was identified in a study of T cells in localized non-small cell lung cancer. Study findings and constraints: Paired adjacent lung recovered a median approximately 57 of the top 100 tumor clones. Heterogeneity remains possible because sequencing was limited to only one tumor region. An association was observed between higher blood T cell density and longer overall survival. Uninvolved adjacent lung showed higher T cell clonality than tumor.

The CDR3 totals 13 residues. V lost 7 bases and J 4 bases, leaving 8 bases between the germline ends. CDR1 and CDR2 from the germline V gene are LNHDA and SQIVND (reference sequence). Profiling relied on immunoSEQ multiplex PCR, and the TCRdb table lists in-frame clones only, not all of them. Of about 45,000 clones listed, approximately 81% are singletons. Details on this clone: Its specificity is not known.

The V gene is TRBV19, the J gene TRBJ1-6, with a tentative D call TRBD1 (6 bases). Sequences were derived from peripheral blood mononuclear cells, sampled before any cancer treatment. The TCR was taken from a man aged 40-75 years with stage III lung adenocarcinoma. The CDR3 sequence is CASTGQYNSPLHF. The CDR3 DNA is TGTGCCAGTACTGGACAGTATAATTCACCCCTCCACTTT. The full variable domain, with the rest looked up from reference TRBV19 and TRBJ1-6, is DGGITQSPKYLFRKEGQNVTLSCEQNLNHDAMYWYRQDPGQGLRLIYYSQIVNDFQKGDIAEGYSVSREKKESFPLTVTSAQKNPTAFYLCASTGQYNSPLHFGNGTRLTVT.